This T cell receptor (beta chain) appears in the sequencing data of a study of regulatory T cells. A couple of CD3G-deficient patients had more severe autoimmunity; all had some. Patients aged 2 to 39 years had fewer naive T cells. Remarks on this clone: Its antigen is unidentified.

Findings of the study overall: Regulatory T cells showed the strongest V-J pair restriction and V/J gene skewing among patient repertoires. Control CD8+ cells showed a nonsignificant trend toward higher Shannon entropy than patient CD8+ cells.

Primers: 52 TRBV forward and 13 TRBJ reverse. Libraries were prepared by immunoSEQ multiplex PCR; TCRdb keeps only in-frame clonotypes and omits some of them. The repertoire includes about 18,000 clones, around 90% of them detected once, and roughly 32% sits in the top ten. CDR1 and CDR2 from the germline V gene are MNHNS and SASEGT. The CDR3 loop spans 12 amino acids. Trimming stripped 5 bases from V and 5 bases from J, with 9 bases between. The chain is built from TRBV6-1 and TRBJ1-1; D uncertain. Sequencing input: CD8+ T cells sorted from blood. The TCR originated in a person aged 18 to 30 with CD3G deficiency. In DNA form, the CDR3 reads TGTGCCAGCAGTCCCCTGGGGACTGAAGCTTTCTTT. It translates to CASSPLGTEAFF.